The present T cell receptor (beta chain) was sequenced within a study of human T cells and chemical hapten exposure (dated by TCRdb to the early 2020s). In the study overall: For sensitization, 2% DPC in acetone was applied to a roughly 2 cm by roughly 2 cm area of upper inner arm skin. Patch tests used Finn chambers with 0.01% DPC on the upper back, scored after 6 days by International Contact Dermatitis Research Group standards. Blood was sampled from patients pre-sensitization (week 0) and at 2, 6 and about 24 weeks after DPC sensitization. The study tracked peripheral blood TCR repertoire changes in vivo during primary and secondary sensitization to the hapten diphenylcyclopropenone (DPC) in alopecia patients. Most of the patients in the cohort were female, and the cohort covered alopecia areata with under or over 50% scalp involvement, alopecia totalis and alopecia universalis. Patients additionally received weekly therapeutic DPC doses to the scalp throughout the approximately 24-week study period. Blood for TCR sequencing was provided by twenty-nine alopecia patients at one to four time points (pre-sensitization, 2, 6 and 24 weeks). Libraries were pooled for sequencing, and per-sample TCR yields varied mainly because of small differences in library volumes within the pool.

Inclusive of the bounding cysteine and phenylalanine, the CDR3 is 17 residues long. Only the CDR3 DNA is retained, 51 bases long and in frame from the first base. Sequences MDHEN (CDR1) and SYDVKM (CDR2) are obtained from the germline V gene. For this chain, trimming is 5 bases at the V end and 4 bases at the J end, and the number of junction bases without a gene match is 10. The time point label for this specimen denotes: pre-sensitization, week 0. The treatment or condition tag for this specimen amounts to: therapeutic diphenylcyclopropenone sensitization with weekly scalp DPC. At each patch-test visit, blood was drawn before the patch test was applied. To be eligible, patients had to be aged 18 to 70, diagnosed with alopecia and judged suitable for DPC therapy, while pregnant patients were excluded. Total RNA was extracted from unfractionated whole blood collected in Tempus Blood RNA tubes. Library prep was done by RACE. Sequencing took place on a NextSeq 500. Library preparation attached unique molecular identifiers to individual cDNA molecules for quantitative, reproducible TCR counting. Both TCR alpha and TCR beta chains were sequenced from each blood RNA sample. For the original study's pipeline: Samples had a median of about 96,000 TCRs, with a range from roughly 23,224 to 750,000. The Decombinator software suite was used to annotate V, J and CDR3 in the TCR reads. To make PS versus PT1 abundance plots, every sample was subsampled to the same number of TCRs (28,000). TCRs were defined as expanded if absent before sensitization and observed at least eight times at the 2-week time point. The public reads were reprocessed in TCRdb via fastp at Q25 and MiXCR, keeping in-frame beta chains. Entries that share a CDR3 protein sequence are merged under the most common genes and DNA. TCRdb's processing, not the authors' own work, is the source of the V and J calls. Across this sample there are more than 70,000 distinct CDR3 sequences, with about 8.5% seen only once. The ten most abundant clones make up 2.5% to 3% of the sample.

Findings and caveats that apply to the study as a whole: After repeated subsampling, changes were observed in the strength of the expansion versus patch-test correlation and in the threshold at which the correlation became significant. A positive correlation was found between the number of PT1 expanded TCRs and patch test score, with significance reached at thresholds 8, 16 and 32 but not 4. No change with DPC sensitization was found in the number of TCRs above 1 in 1000 frequency, and no evidence of global repertoire structure alterations was found. Expanded TCRs formed significantly more large CDR3 similarity clusters than pre-sensitization or healthy control sets, consistent with antigen-driven responses. Because all patients had alopecia, a presumed autoimmune disease, the immune response of the patients might differ from that of healthy individuals.

Concerning this clonotype: No antigen is known for it. The sample holds no much larger clone one base away, and base qualities are not on file.

This TCR was sampled from a man aged 35-49 years with alopecia areata. Some clones in this sample may be carry-over from other donors' samples. The input for sequencing was whole blood, taken in connection with sensitization to the hapten diphenylcyclopropenone (DPC). The chain uses TRBV28 and TRBJ2-1; the central 11 bases match TRBD2. The base sequence is TGTGCCAGCAGTCCCTTAGCGGGAGGGCCCCCTTACAATGAGCAGTTCTTC. It codes for CASSPLAGGPPYNEQFF.